This entry describes one T cell receptor beta chain. The record originates from a study of blood T cell repertoires in COVID-19. The CDR3 covers 12 residues. Germline assignment: CDR1 SQVTM and CDR2 ANQGSEA. V lost 5 bases, J lost 3 bases, and 10 bases lay in between. TCRdb's table, derived via immunoSEQ multiplex PCR, lists solely in-frame clones and lacks some. This sample has 320,000 or so clones, with around nine tenths found just once. Participant age was roughly 18 to 90 years, and participants resided in 25 or so US areas. The sample consisted of PBMCs or T cells enriched from blood (not recorded which). The source is a man between 60 and 70 years old who had recovered from COVID-19. The chain couples TRBV29-1 to TRBJ2-5; a weak D match, TRBD2 (6 bases). The chain's CDR3 is CSVYGGEETQYF. Here the CDR3 DNA reads TGCAGCGTTTACGGGGGAGAAGAGACCCAGTACTTC.